The TCR beta chain described here comes from a study of blood T cell repertoires in COVID-19. In the authors' methods: Cell counts per sample came from amplifying reference gene primers. Only in-frame clones appear in the TCRdb table, and some are missing; sequencing was by immunoSEQ multiplex PCR. Clonal size and the V and J genes are those of that table, whereas D and trimming came from the DNA. The sample has roughly 130,000 clones; about 88% are singletons. Participants had their cohort set by participant-reported clinical history. Recovered status in Cohort 3 required two negative PCRs, clearance, or symptom resolution. The CDR3 contains 14 residues. Germline assignment: CDR1 SEHNR and CDR2 FQNEAQ (reference sequence). The germline V and J ends were trimmed by 3 bases and 4 bases, with 9 bases remaining between them.

This TCR came from a woman between 45 and 65 years old who had recovered from COVID-19. The specimen was PBMCs or T cells enriched from blood (not recorded which). The chain couples TRBV7-9 to TRBJ1-4; D is ambiguous. CDR3 sequence reads: CASSLAEINEKLFF. The CDR3, as DNA: TGTGCCAGCAGCTTGGCGGAGATTAATGAAAAACTGTTTTTT.